A single TCR beta chain is shown here with its context. Antigen specificity is unknown. Time point here: healthy volunteer bleed at 6 weeks. The total RNA was obtained from whole blood that was not fractionated. This sample was taken from a study of human T cells and chemical hapten exposure. The overall study: TCR yields differed between samples (mainly from small differences in pooled library volume).

Findings and limits, study-wide: Unchanged with DPC sensitization were TCRs above 1 in 1000 frequency.

TCRdb passed the RACE reads through MiXCR, listing each CDR3 protein once. The sample holds fewer than 85,000 distinct CDR3 sequences, approximately 8.6% seen once. Trimming cost V 4 bases and J 5 bases; bases outside gene matches: 6. The CDR3 consists of 15 residues. Germline CDR1 is ENHRY and CDR2 is SYGVKD. This chain links TRBV10-3 with TRBJ2-1; the match to TRBD1 covers 9 bases. The sample taken for sequencing was whole blood. The sequence was collected from a female donor in good health. Some clones in this sample may be carry-over from other donors' samples. The CDR3, as DNA: TGTGCCATCAGTGGGGACAGGGTGTACGACAATGAGCAGTTCTTC. Amino acid sequence: CAISGDRVYDNEQFF.